These T cell receptor beta chains were read from a single sample in a study of blood T cell repertoires in COVID-19. This table comes from immunoSEQ multiplex PCR, and its TCRdb copy is limited to in-frame clones, with some not included. The sample yields about 200,000 clones, about 90% seen once. The sample taken for sequencing was peripheral blood. The receptor source for this set is a woman in her 70s with acute or convalescent COVID-19. Both conserved end residues are part of each CDR3. The order of the fields is clone size, D gene, V gene, J gene, CDR3 protein, CDR3 DNA. D genes are given only for firm matches. Some rows have no size entry. The others give once, few or many, or a class for an expanded clone.

>NA|NA|TRBV7-9|TRBJ1-2
CASSLDLGERYGYTF
TGTGCCAGCAGCTTAGATCTCGGGGAACGCTATGGCTACACCTTC
>NA|NA|TRBV12-5|TRBJ2-3
CASGLERTLTDTQYF
TGTGCTAGTGGTTTGGAGCGGACCCTCACAGATACGCAGTATTTT
>NA|TRBD1|TRBV11-3|TRBJ2-1
CASSLQGEIDEQFF
TGTGCCAGCAGCTTACAGGGGGAGATAGATGAGCAGTTCTTC
>NA|TRBD2|TRBV5-6|TRBJ2-7
CASNGKFTSGRTYEQYF
TGTGCCAGCAACGGGAAGTTCACTAGCGGGCGAACCTACGAGCAGTACTTC
>NA|NA|TRBV28|TRBJ1-2
CASSSTPLTGDYGYTF
TGTGCCAGCAGTTCAACCCCCTTGACAGGAGACTATGGCTACACCTTC
>NA|TRBD2|TRBV20-1|TRBJ2-3
CSASAGGATDTQYF
TGCAGTGCTAGTGCCGGGGGGGCCACAGATACGCAGTATTTT
>NA|NA|TRBV7-9|TRBJ2-6
CASSLEGAGANVLTF
TGTGCCAGCAGCTTAGAGGGGGCTGGGGCCAACGTCCTGACTTTC
>NA|TRBD1|TRBV7-2|TRBJ2-1
CASSSTGWSYNEQFF
TGTGCCAGCAGCTCGACAGGGTGGTCCTACAATGAGCAGTTCTTC
>NA|NA|TRBV2|TRBJ1-5
CASRSDISNQPQHF
TGTGCCAGCAGATCAGACATTAGCAATCAGCCCCAGCATTTT
>NA|TRBD1|TRBV7-9|TRBJ1-4
CASSPGQGIEKLFF
TGTGCCAGCAGCCCGGGACAGGGGATTGAAAAACTGTTTTTT
>NA|NA|TRBV5-4|TRBJ2-1
CASSQGQAYEQFF
TGTGCCAGCAGCCAGGGACAAGCATATGAGCAGTTCTTC
>NA|NA|TRBV3-1/TRBV3-2|TRBJ1-2
CASSRAENYGYTF
TGTGCCAGCAGCCGGGCAGAGAACTATGGCTACACCTTC
>NA|NA|TRBV15|TRBJ2-7
CATSREPSYEQYF
TGTGCCACCAGCCGGGAGCCGTCCTACGAGCAGTACTTC
>NA|TRBD2|TRBV4-3|TRBJ2-2
CASSQVGSRGWEGPGELFF
TGCGCCAGCAGCCAAGTGGGGTCCCGTGGGTGGGAGGGCCCCGGGGAGCTGTTTTTT
>NA|NA|TRBV5-1|TRBJ2-2
CASSLVGATGELFF
TGCGCCAGCAGCTTGGTTGGGGCGACCGGGGAGCTGTTTTTT
>once|NA|TRBV6-5|TRBJ2-4
CASSPWGVENIQYF
TGTGCCAGCAGTCCCTGGGGGGTAGAAAACATTCAGTACTTC
>NA|TRBD1|TRBV28|TRBJ1-6
CATRPGTGGAYNSPLHF
TGTGCCACCCGTCCCGGGACAGGGGGCGCCTATAATTCACCCCTCCACTTT
>NA|NA|TRBV12-3/TRBV12-4|TRBJ2-5
CASSSRGTQYF
TGTGCCAGCAGTTCCAGGGGGACCCAGTACTTC